A selection of T cell receptor beta chains follows, all from one sample in a study of shared clonotypes between healthy human individuals. Only in-frame clones appear in the TCRdb table, and some are missing; sequencing was by immunoSEQ multiplex PCR. The sample shows some 350,000 clones, approximately 79% of them seen only once. The source material was memory CD4+ T cells sorted from blood. The receptors were gathered from a man in his thirties or forties in good health. Both conserved end residues are part of each CDR3.

V gene	CDR3 length	J gene	CDR3 protein
TRBV25-1	12	TRBJ1-1	CASSELLGVAFF
TRBV18	13	TRBJ2-5	CASSGWGEETQYF
TRBV7-8	17	TRBJ1-1	CASSRGAGQGSNTEAFF
TRBV7-2	16	TRBJ2-3	CASSLVGGGITDTQYF
TRBV19	15	TRBJ2-7	CASSRGLAGGHEQYF
TRBV11-2	12	TRBJ1-1	CASSLGATEAFF
TRBV5-1	15	TRBJ2-1	CASSTGTSGNNEQFF
TRBV19	14	TRBJ2-7	CASSIDSSSREQYF
TRBV7-9	14	TRBJ2-5	CASSLLADQETQYF
TRBV18	14	TRBJ1-5	CASRGQAGNQPQHF
TRBV6-1	14	TRBJ1-2	CASIGTGANYGYTF
TRBV30	15	TRBJ2-5	CAWSVLIGYQETQYF
TRBV7-8	13	TRBJ1-2	CASSFLADYGYTF
TRBV6-1	13	TRBJ1-5	CASSDRDNQPQHF
TRBV19	16	TRBJ1-1	CASSIDPRTVNTEAFF
TRBV5-1	14	TRBJ2-5	CASSLIGVEETQYF
TRBV7-9	15	TRBJ2-1	CASREKGSSYNEQFF
TRBV18	14	TRBJ1-1	CASTTDRQGTEAFF
TRBV5-1	13	TRBJ1-1	CASSLQPNTEAFF
TRBV4-1	14	TRBJ1-5	CASSLDGGNQPQHF
TRBV6-1	14	TRBJ2-6	CASRRTVGANVLTF
TRBV2	13	TRBJ2-1	CASSGGTSNEQFF